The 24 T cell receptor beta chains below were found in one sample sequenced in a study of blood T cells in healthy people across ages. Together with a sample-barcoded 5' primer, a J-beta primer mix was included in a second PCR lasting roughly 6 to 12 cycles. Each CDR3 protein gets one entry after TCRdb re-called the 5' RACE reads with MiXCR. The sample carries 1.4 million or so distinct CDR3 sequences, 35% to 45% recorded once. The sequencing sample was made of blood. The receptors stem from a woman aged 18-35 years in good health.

CDR3 residues: CASSQDRTAYNSPLHF. Here the CDR3 DNA reads TGCGCCAGCAGCCAAGATAGGACTGCCTATAATTCACCCCTCCACTTT. This sequence joins TRBV4-3 and TRBJ1-6; D not certain. Germline values: CDR1 LGHNA, CDR2 YSLEER. V was pared by 0 bases and J by 2 bases, with 8 bases between. CDR3 length equals 16 residues.

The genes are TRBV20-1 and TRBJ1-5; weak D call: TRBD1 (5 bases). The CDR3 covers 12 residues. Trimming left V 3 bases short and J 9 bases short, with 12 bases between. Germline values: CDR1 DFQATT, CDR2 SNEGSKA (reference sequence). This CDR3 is CSASGGGRPQHF. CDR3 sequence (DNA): TGCAGTGCTAGTGGGGGAGGACGGCCCCAGCATTTT.

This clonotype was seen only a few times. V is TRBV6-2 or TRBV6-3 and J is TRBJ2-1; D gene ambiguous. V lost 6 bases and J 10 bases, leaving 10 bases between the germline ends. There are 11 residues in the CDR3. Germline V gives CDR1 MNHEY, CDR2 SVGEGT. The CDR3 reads CASSRRIEQFF. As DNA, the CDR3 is TGTGCCAGCAGCCGCAGGATAGAGCAGTTCTTC.

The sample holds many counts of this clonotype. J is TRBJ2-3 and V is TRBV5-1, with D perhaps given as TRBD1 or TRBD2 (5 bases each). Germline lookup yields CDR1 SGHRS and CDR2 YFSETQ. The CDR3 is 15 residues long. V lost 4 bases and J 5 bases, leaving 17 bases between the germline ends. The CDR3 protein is CASSDRDPRGDTQYF. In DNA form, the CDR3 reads TGCGCCAGCAGCGACCGGGACCCGAGGGGAGATACGCAGTATTTT.

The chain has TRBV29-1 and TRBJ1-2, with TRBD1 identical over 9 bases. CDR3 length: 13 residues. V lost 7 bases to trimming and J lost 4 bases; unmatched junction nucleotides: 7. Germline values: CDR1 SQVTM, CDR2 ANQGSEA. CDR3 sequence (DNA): TGCAGCGGCCTACAGGGGGCAGGCTATGGCTACACCTTC. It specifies CSGLQGAGYGYTF.

The chain's CDR3 is CSARRSGFLYEQYF. The CDR3 DNA reads as TGCAGTGCTAGAAGGTCGGGCTTTCTCTACGAGCAGTACTTC. The V gene is TRBV20-1, the J gene TRBJ2-7; the D is unclear. Trimming took 2 bases from V and 3 from J, leaving 14 bases between them. Germline V CDR1 and CDR2: DFQATT, SNEGSKA (reference sequence). The CDR3 length is 14 residues.

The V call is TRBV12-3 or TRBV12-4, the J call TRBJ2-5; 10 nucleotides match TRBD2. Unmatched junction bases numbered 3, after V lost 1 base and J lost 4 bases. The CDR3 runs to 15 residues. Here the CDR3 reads CASSLELAGRETQYF. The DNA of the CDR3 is TGTGCCAGCAGTTTAGAACTAGCGGGGAGAGAGACCCAGTACTTC.

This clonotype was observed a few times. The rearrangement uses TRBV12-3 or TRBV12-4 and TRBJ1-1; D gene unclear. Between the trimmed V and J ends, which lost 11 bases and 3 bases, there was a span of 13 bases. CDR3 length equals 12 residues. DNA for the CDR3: TGTGCCCCCACCCGGGGAGACACTGAAGCTTTCTTT. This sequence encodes CAPTRGDTEAFF.

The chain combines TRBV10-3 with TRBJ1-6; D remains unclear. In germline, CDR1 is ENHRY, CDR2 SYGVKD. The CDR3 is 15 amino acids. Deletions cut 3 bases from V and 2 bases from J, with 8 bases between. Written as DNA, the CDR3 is TGTGCCATCAGTGATAAGGGAGCCTATAATTCACCCCTCCACTTT. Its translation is CAISDKGAYNSPLHF.

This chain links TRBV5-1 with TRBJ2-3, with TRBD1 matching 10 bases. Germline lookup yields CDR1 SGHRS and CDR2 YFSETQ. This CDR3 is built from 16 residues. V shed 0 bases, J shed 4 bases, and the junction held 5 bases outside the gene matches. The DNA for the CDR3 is TGCGCCAGCAGCTTGGCGGGACAGGGGATGGCAGATACGCAGTATTTT. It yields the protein CASSLAGQGMADTQYF.

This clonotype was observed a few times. The CDR3 coding sequence is TGTGCCAGCAGCTTAGTCGCGCGCGAGCAGTACTTC. Its protein product is CASSLVAREQYF. The chain couples TRBV7-2 to TRBJ2-7; D not resolved. CDR1 and CDR2 (germline): SGHTA, FQGNSA. The CDR3 length is 12 residues. The V and J ends lost 1 base and 6 bases respectively, with 7 bases between them.

The CDR3 DNA reads as TGCAGTGCCCGGGAGACGGGGACAGAGCATAATTCACCCCTCCACTTT. Amino acids: CSARETGTEHNSPLHF. This chain uses TRBV20-1 with TRBJ1-6, with 7 bases matching TRBD1. With 6 bases clipped from V and 5 bases from J, the junction kept 13 bases outside the gene matches. The V gene's germline CDR1 is DFQATT and CDR2 SNEGSKA (reference sequence). The CDR3 runs 16 residues.

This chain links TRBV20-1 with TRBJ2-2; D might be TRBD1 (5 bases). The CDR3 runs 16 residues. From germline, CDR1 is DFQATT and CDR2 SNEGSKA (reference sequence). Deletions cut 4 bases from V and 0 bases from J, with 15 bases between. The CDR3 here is CSATQPRGANTGELFF. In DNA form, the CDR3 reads TGCAGTGCTACGCAACCTAGGGGCGCGAACACCGGGGAGCTGTTTTTT.

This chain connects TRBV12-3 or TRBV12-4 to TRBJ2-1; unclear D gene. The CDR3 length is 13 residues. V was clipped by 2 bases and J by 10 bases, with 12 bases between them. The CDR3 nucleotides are TGTGCCAGCAGTTTAAAGACTGTGTTAGAGCAGTTCTTC. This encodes CASSLKTVLEQFF.

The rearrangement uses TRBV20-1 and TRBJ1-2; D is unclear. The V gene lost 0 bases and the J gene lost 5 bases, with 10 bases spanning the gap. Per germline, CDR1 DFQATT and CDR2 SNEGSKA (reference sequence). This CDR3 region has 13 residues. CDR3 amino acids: CSARETGRYGYTF. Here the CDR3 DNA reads TGCAGTGCTAGAGAGACCGGTAGATATGGCTACACCTTC.

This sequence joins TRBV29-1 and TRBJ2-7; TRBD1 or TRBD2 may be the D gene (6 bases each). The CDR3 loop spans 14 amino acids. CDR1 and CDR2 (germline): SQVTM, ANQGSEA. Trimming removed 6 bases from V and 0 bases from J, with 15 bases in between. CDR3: CSVRGVDYSYEQYF. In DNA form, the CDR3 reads TGCAGCGTGAGGGGGGTCGACTACTCCTACGAGCAGTACTTC.

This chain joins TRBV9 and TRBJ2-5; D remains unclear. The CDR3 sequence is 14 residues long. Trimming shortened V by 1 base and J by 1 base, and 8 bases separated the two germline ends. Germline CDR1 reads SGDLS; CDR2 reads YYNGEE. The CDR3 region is CASSVTPVQETQYF. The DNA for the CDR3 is TGTGCCAGCAGCGTAACCCCGGTCCAAGAGACCCAGTACTTC.

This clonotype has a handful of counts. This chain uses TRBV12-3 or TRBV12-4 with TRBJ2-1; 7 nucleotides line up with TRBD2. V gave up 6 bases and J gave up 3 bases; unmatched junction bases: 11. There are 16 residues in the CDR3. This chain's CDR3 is CASSPLLASGYNEQFF. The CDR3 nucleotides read TGTGCCAGCAGCCCCCTACTAGCGTCGGGCTACAATGAGCAGTTCTTC.

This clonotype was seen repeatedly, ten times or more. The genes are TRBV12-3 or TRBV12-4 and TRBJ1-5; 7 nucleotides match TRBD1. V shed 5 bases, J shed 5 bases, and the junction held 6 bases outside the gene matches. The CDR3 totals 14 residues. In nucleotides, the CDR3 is TGTGCCAGCAGTGCCGACAGGGTTGATCAGCCCCAGCATTTT. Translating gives CASSADRVDQPQHF.

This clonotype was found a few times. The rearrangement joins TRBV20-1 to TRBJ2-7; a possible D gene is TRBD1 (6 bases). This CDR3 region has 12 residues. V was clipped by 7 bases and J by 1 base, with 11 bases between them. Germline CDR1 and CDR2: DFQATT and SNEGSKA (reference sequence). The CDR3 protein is CSVSRGSYEQYF. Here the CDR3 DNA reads TGCAGTGTTAGCAGGGGATCCTACGAGCAGTACTTC.

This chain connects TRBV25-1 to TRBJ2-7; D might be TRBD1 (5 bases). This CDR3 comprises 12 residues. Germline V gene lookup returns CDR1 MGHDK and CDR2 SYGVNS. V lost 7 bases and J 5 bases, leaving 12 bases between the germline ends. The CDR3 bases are TGTGCCAGCAACGGAAGGGGCCACGAGCAGTACTTC. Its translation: CASNGRGHEQYF.

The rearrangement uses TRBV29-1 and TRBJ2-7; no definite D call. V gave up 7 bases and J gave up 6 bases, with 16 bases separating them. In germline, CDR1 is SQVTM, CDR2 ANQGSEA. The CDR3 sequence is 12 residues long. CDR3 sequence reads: CSASMVGFEQYF. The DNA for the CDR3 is TGCAGCGCCTCCATGGTGGGGTTCGAGCAGTACTTC.

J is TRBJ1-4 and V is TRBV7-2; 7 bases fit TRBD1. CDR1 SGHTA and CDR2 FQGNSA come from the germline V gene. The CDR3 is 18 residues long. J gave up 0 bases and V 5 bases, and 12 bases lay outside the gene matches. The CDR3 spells CASSPHRQGPATNEKLFF. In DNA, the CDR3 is TGTGCCAGCAGCCCCCACCGACAGGGCCCTGCAACTAATGAAAAACTGTTTTTT.

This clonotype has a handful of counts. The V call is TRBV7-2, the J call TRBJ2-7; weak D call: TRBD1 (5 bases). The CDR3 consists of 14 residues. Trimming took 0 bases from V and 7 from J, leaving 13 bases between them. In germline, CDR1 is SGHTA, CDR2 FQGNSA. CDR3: CASSLAGPLWEQYF. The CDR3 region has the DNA TGTGCCAGCAGCTTAGCGGGGCCTCTCTGGGAGCAGTACTTC.